This T cell receptor beta chain comes out of a study of prognosis after radiotherapy for stage I lung cancer. Two sampling time points were used, and 5 to 6.5 milliliters of peripheral blood were drawn at each. The CDR3 consists of 13 residues. The V gene's germline CDR1 is DFQATT and CDR2 SNEGSKA (reference sequence). Trimming took 4 bases from V and 3 from J, leaving 13 bases between them. Genomic DNA was subjected to two-round multiplex PCR for amplification of TCR beta CDR3. TRBV and TRBJ genes each had their own specific primers in first-round PCR. TCRdb recomputed calls from the multiplex PCR reads with MiXCR, one row per CDR3 protein. The sample shows around 31,000 distinct CDR3 sequences, under 60% of them seen only once.

J is TRBJ2-7 and V is TRBV20-1; D not certain. This sequence was found in a donor over 45 with non-small cell lung cancer. Sequencing used PBMCs, obtained before or after stereotactic body radiation therapy (not recorded which). The CDR3 DNA is TGCAGTGCTATAGATAGTCAGCTCTACGAGCAGTACTTC. This sequence encodes CSAIDSQLYEQYF.